This TCR beta chain was profiled in a study of shared clonotypes between healthy human individuals. Overall study context: With ages of 18 to 49, the donors were a couple of women and a few men.

The sample holds one count of this clone. Only in-frame clones appear in the TCRdb table, and some are missing; sequencing was by immunoSEQ multiplex PCR. Of about 180,000 clones in the sample, over 80% were seen once. Material for sequencing was naive CD4+ T cells sorted from blood. Subset of the sample: CD45RA+ positively selected. This TCR came from a woman in her twenties or thirties in good health.

As DNA, the CDR3 is TGTGCCAGCAGTCACAACTTGGGACTAGCGCTAGAGACCCAGTACTTC. Its protein product is CASSHNLGLALETQYF. The genes are TRBV5-4 and TRBJ2-5, with 10 nucleotides matching TRBD2. The germline gives CDR1 SGHNT, CDR2 YYREEE (reference sequence). Trimming at V came to 5 bases and at J to 4 bases, leaving 11 bases not matched to a gene. The CDR3 has 16 amino acids. The complete variable domain, with remaining parts taken from reference TRBV5-4 and TRBJ2-5, reads ETGVTQSPTHLIKTRGQQVTLRCSSQSGHNTVSWYQQALGQGPQFIFQYYREEENGRGNFPPRFSGLQFPNYSSELNVNALELDDSALYLCASSHNLGLALETQYFGPGTRLLVL.